The clone carrying this T cell receptor beta chain was seen only a few times. Its cognate antigen is unknown. The record originates from a study of cytomegalovirus exposure and HLA in healthy donors. Study-wide findings and caveats: Through in vitro validation, a few CMV-associated chains were shown to be specific for CMV antigens. Usually a TCR sequence was rare, but some public TCRs were found in many donors.

TCRdb keeps only in-frame clones here, not all; method: immunoSEQ multiplex PCR. Of approximately 150,000 clones in the sample, approximately 86% were seen once. The trim removed 9 bases at V and 8 bases at J, leaving 11 bases unmatched. Germline V gives CDR1 MNHNS, CDR2 SASEGT. There are 13 residues in the CDR3. The rearrangement links TRBV6-1 to TRBJ1-2; 8 bases align to TRBD1. Material for sequencing was PBMCs. The origin of this receptor is a man younger than 30 in good health and CMV-seropositive. The CDR3 sequence is CASRLGQGGGYTF. The CDR3 DNA sequence: TGTGCCAGTAGGTTAGGACAGGGCGGAGGCTACACCTTC.